These T cell receptor beta chains were read from a single sample in a study of T cells after yellow fever vaccination. TCRdb used MiXCR to reprocess the 5' RACE reads, holding one entry per CDR3 protein. The sample includes around 250,000 distinct CDR3 sequences, roughly 5% seen only once; the top ten take roughly 3%. The sequencing here drew on CD4+ T cells sorted from PBMCs, taken on the day of the yellow fever booster vaccination. The origin of the receptors is a man between 18 and 29 years old who received the YFV17D yellow fever vaccine. The CDR3 runs from the conserved cysteine through the conserved F or W. The order of the fields is D gene, clone size, V gene, J gene, CDR3 protein, CDR3 DNA. The D gene is left open where the match is weak. The size entry is marked missing in some rows and otherwise reads once, few, many or a size class.

-,-,TRBV12-3/TRBV12-4,TRBJ2-1,CASSPTGYYNEQFF,TGTGCCAGCAGCCCCACAGGGTACTACAATGAGCAGTTCTTC
-,many,TRBV6-2/TRBV6-3,TRBJ2-5,CASSYLAGNPETQYF,TGTGCCAGCAGTTATTTGGCGGGCAACCCGGAGACCCAGTACTTC
-,many,TRBV7-9,TRBJ1-2,CASSLDTGTPYGYTF,TGTGCCAGCAGCTTAGACACCGGGACACCCTATGGCTACACCTTC
-,many,TRBV27,TRBJ1-6,CASSLLGSSYNSPLHF,TGTGCCAGCAGTTTATTGGGGAGCTCCTATAATTCACCCCTCCACTTT
TRBD1,few,TRBV12-3/TRBV12-4,TRBJ2-2,CASSLVAQGAGELFF,TGTGCCAGCAGTTTGGTAGCACAGGGGGCCGGGGAGCTGTTTTTT
-,many,TRBV15,TRBJ1-1,CATSRDWTEAFF,TGTGCCACCAGCAGAGATTGGACTGAAGCTTTCTTT
-,few,TRBV20-1,TRBJ2-5,CSASRTVYQETQYF,TGCAGTGCTAGCCGGACCGTGTACCAAGAGACCCAGTACTTC
TRBD2,many,TRBV4-3,TRBJ2-7,CASSRKTSGGYEQYF,TGCGCCAGCAGCCGGAAAACTAGCGGAGGTTACGAGCAGTACTTC
-,few,TRBV27,TRBJ1-2,CASRPTGSYGYTF,TGTGCCAGCAGACCTACAGGGTCCTATGGCTACACCTTC
TRBD2,few,TRBV10-3,TRBJ2-5,CAISETSGGNRETQYF,TGTGCCATCAGTGAAACTAGCGGGGGGAACCGTGAGACCCAGTACTTC
-,many,TRBV20-1,TRBJ2-2,CSARGGTGELFF,TGCAGTGCTAGAGGAGGCACCGGGGAGCTGTTTTTT
TRBD2,-,TRBV7-2,TRBJ2-2,CASTLAGGFGELFF,TGTGCCAGCACCCTGGCGGGGGGTTTCGGGGAGCTGTTTTTT
-,-,TRBV20-1,TRBJ2-3,CSARRASVTDTQYF,TGCAGTGCTAGACGGGCTAGCGTCACAGATACGCAGTATTTT
TRBD1,few,TRBV18,TRBJ2-1,CASSPPSQGDNEQFF,TGTGCCAGCTCACCACCGAGCCAGGGGGACAATGAGCAGTTCTTC
-,many,TRBV28,TRBJ1-5,CASSSFSRTGRNQPQHF,TGTGCCAGCAGTTCGTTTTCGAGGACCGGGCGCAATCAGCCCCAGCATTTT
-,many,TRBV4-2,TRBJ1-2,CASSQDRPRGYTF,TGTGCCAGCAGCCAAGATCGCCCGAGGGGCTACACCTTC
-,-,TRBV20-1,TRBJ1-4,CSARQQGITNEKLFF,TGCAGTGCTAGACAACAGGGCATCACTAATGAAAAACTGTTTTTT
-,-,TRBV15,TRBJ2-1,CATSREYSYNEQFF,TGTGCCACCAGCAGAGAGTACAGCTACAATGAGCAGTTCTTC
TRBD1,many,TRBV5-6,TRBJ2-1,CASSWMTGAQDNEQFF,TGTGCCAGCAGCTGGATGACAGGGGCTCAGGACAATGAGCAGTTCTTC
TRBD2,-,TRBV4-1,TRBJ2-3,CASSQGGTSGALNTQYF,TGCGCCAGCAGCCAAGGCGGGACTAGCGGGGCACTGAATACGCAGTATTTT
TRBD1,-,TRBV11-3,TRBJ1-1,CASSFHRGGEANTEAFF,TGTGCCAGCAGCTTCCACAGGGGCGGAGAGGCGAACACTGAAGCTTTCTTT
-,many,TRBV7-4,TRBJ1-6,CASTPQAGESPLHF,TGTGCCAGCACCCCCCAGGCAGGGGAATCACCCCTCCACTTT
-,-,TRBV13,TRBJ2-7,CASSRPGDSYEQYF,TGTGCCAGCAGCCGCCCGGGGGACTCCTACGAGCAGTACTTC
TRBD1,-,TRBV10-3,TRBJ2-7,CAINSGQIGEQYF,TGTGCCATCAACTCGGGACAGATCGGAGAGCAGTACTTC
-,few,TRBV6-6,TRBJ1-3,CASLDGAGNTIYF,TGTGCCAGCCTGGACGGCGCTGGAAACACCATATATTTT
-,-,TRBV20-1,TRBJ1-2,CSVQIPGWYGYTF,TGCAGTGTCCAGATCCCTGGGTGGTATGGCTACACCTTC
TRBD2,-,TRBV4-1,TRBJ2-5,CASSREAGAGVETQYF,TGCGCCAGCAGCCGGGAAGCGGGGGCCGGGGTGGAGACCCAGTACTTC
TRBD1,many,TRBV7-8,TRBJ2-3,CASSLGTGGPSSTQYF,TGTGCCAGCAGCTTAGGAACAGGGGGCCCCTCCAGTACGCAGTATTTT
-,many,TRBV2,TRBJ2-1,CASSVHNEQFF,TGTGCCAGCAGTGTGCACAATGAGCAGTTCTTC
TRBD2,many,TRBV5-1,TRBJ2-1,CASSGFGSGNYNEQFF,TGCGCCAGCAGCGGCTTCGGTAGCGGGAATTACAATGAGCAGTTCTTC
-,many,TRBV4-1,TRBJ1-2,CASSQGTGQNYGYTF,TGCGCCAGCAGCCAAGGGACGGGGCAAAACTATGGCTACACCTTC
-,few,TRBV20-1,TRBJ2-3,CSARDHRRGDTQYF,TGCAGTGCTAGGGACCACCGCCGGGGAGATACGCAGTATTTT
-,few,TRBV7-2,TRBJ1-2,CASSLAPGVGYTF,TGTGCCAGCAGCTTAGCGCCCGGGGTCGGCTACACCTTC
TRBD1,-,TRBV7-2,TRBJ1-2,CASSARLQGARGYTF,TGTGCCAGCAGCGCAAGGCTACAGGGGGCGCGGGGCTACACCTTC
-,many,TRBV19,TRBJ2-7,CASSKGGAFYEQYF,TGTGCCAGTAGTAAGGGGGGGGCGTTCTACGAGCAGTACTTC
-,many,TRBV28,TRBJ2-5,CASNSLVGETQYF,TGTGCCAGCAATTCACTAGTAGGAGAGACCCAGTACTTC
-,-,TRBV12-1,TRBJ1-5,CASSSLDRAHQPQHF,TGTGCCAGCAGCTCACTGGACAGGGCACATCAGCCCCAGCATTTT
-,many,TRBV29-1,TRBJ2-3,CSVVAGGEDTQYF,TGCAGCGTTGTGGCAGGGGGGGAAGATACGCAGTATTTT